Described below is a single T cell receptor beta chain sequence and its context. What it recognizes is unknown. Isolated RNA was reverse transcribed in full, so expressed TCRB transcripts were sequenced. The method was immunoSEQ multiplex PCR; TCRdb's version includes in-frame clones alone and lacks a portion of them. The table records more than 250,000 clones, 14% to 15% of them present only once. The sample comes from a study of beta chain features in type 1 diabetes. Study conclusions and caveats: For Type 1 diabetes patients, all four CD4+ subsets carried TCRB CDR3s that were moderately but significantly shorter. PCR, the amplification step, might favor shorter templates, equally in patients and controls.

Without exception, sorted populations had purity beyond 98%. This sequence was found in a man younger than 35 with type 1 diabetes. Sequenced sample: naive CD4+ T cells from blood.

For the CDR3, the DNA is TGTGCCAGCAGCCGGGGGGGACTAGCAGCCGAGACCCAGTACTTC. Amino acids: CASSRGGLAAETQYF. The chain is built from TRBV11-2 and TRBJ2-5; 9 bases fit TRBD2. Germline assignment: CDR1 SGHAT and CDR2 FQNNGV. Trimming at V came to 5 bases and at J to 5 bases, leaving 9 bases not matched to a gene. The CDR3 runs 15 residues.